The rows below give T cell receptor beta chains drawn from one sample of a study of human T cells and chemical hapten exposure. TCRdb itself ran the RACE reads through MiXCR, one entry per CDR3 protein. Among around 300,000 distinct CDR3 sequences listed, about 7% were seen once. Sample: whole blood, taken in connection with sensitization to the hapten diphenylcyclopropenone (DPC). These TCRs come from a woman aged 18 to 35 with alopecia areata. Some clones in this sample may be carry-over from other donors' samples. CDR3s include the opening cysteine and the closing phenylalanine or tryptophan. The order of the fields is V gene, CDR3 protein.

TRBV24-1,CATSDGEQDVNEQFF
TRBV6-5,CASSFSGTGDNQPQHF
TRBV20-1,CSAKGQFRIPLHF
TRBV7-2,CASSSPGQGSDEQYF
TRBV29-1,CSVRDFFKNTEAFF
TRBV28,CASSPIRRASGTDTQYF
TRBV18,CASSPPADSYGQYF
TRBV7-2,CASSLWGPLHF
TRBV4-1,CASSQGILFINTGELFF
TRBV4-2,CASSRTGTDSYEQYF
TRBV20-1,CSADSGTTNEKLFF
TRBV11-2,CASSHPGLPYEQYF
TRBV14,CASSQLRGAIQYF
TRBV5-8,CASSLASGGEQYF
TRBV18,CASSSSTGTGNEKLFF
TRBV3-1,CASSQETPLQGLGADTQYF
TRBV5-1,CASSPMQAMNTEAFF
TRBV5-6,CASSLGTEYGYTF
TRBV6-5,CASSYLRDRKNTEAFF
TRBV11-2,CATQEGTGNSGNTIYF
TRBV10-3,CAISERNPQETQYF
TRBV6-5,CASSYSRGRSNEKLFF
TRBV12-3/TRBV12-4,CASSFLGQPQHF
TRBV11-2,CASSLGDRDSETQYF
TRBV6-1,CASSDFGGRSYNEQFF
TRBV6-5,CASSYQRQGPLYGYTF
TRBV7-2,CASSYVKETQYF
TRBV6-1,CASRTGTGEDEQYF
TRBV7-9,CASSPGPREEKLFF
TRBV6-5,CASSELAGSYNEQFF
TRBV20-1,CSAANDFLDTGELFF
TRBV4-2,CASSQEMDHYGYTF
TRBV6-5,CASSYTYGGPDTQYF
TRBV29-1,CSEGQGMDTQYF
TRBV20-1,CSARGPGGQDTQYF
TRBV5-1,CASSLEQRTDTQYF
TRBV5-1,CASSFDGQGSEAFF
TRBV21-1,CASSNRDRGHEQYF
TRBV11-1,CASSLEGGGYGIEAFF
TRBV2,CASSPGLAAQETQYF
TRBV5-4,CASSLTSGGAPSTDTQYF
TRBV14,CASSQRLARYTDTQYF
TRBV12-3/TRBV12-4,CASMEGTGRYEQYF
TRBV28,CASSFDAGGPLHF
TRBV9,CASSVSDSNTEAFF
TRBV11-3,CASSLDRKEEQYF
TRBV11-2,CASSGDRFYGYTF
TRBV12-3/TRBV12-4,CASSQTGGYTEAFF
TRBV7-2,CASSLSGGNTDTQYF
TRBV5-5,CASSPGVTGTQPQHF
TRBV7-2,CASSKQGPGGTDTQYF